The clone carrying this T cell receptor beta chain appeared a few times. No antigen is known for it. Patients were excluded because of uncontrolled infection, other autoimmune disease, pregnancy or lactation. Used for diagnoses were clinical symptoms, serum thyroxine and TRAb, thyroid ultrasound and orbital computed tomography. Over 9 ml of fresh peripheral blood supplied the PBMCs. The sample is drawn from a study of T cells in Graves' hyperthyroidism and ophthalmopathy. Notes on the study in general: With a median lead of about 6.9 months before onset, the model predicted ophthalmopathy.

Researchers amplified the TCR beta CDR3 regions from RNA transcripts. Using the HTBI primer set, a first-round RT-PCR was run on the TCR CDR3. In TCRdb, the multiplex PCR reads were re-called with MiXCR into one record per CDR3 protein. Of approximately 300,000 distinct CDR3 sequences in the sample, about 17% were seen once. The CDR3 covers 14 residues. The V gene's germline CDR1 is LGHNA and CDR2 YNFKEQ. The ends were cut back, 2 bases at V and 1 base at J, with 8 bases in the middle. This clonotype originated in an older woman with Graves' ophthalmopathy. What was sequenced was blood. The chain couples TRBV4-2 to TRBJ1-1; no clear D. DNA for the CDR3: TGTGCCAGCAGCCAAAGCACAGAGAACACTGAAGCTTTCTTT. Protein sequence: CASSQSTENTEAFF.